These 6 T cell receptor beta chains originate from one sample sequenced in a study of T cell responses to AZD1222 COVID-19 vaccine. Assay: immunoSEQ multiplex PCR; the TCRdb copy retains only in-frame clones and omits some. Among 100,000 to 150,000 clones listed, roughly 90% were seen once. The source was peripheral blood, collected on day 0 of AZD1222 vaccination. The receptor set was obtained from an adult in good health.

The chain employs TRBV6-5 and TRBJ2-1; no clear D gene. From germline, CDR1 is MNHEY and CDR2 SVGAGI. CDR3 length: 12 residues. V was pared by 5 bases and J by 8 bases, with 10 bases between. The CDR3 is CASSILFDEQFF. The CDR3 DNA reads as TGTGCCAGCAGTATCTTATTCGATGAGCAGTTCTTC.

V gene TRBV5-1 combines with J gene TRBJ1-4; D perhaps matches TRBD1 (5 bases). The CDR3 sequence is 15 residues long. V was clipped by 3 bases and J by 2 bases, with 11 bases between them. Germline V gene data show CDR1 as SGHRS and CDR2 as YFSETQ. CDR3 in amino acids: CASSYTGATNEKLFF. Written as DNA, the CDR3 is TGCGCCAGCAGCTACACAGGTGCCACTAATGAAAAACTGTTTTTT.

This clone has a single count. The CDR3 here is CASSLRGRGTDQPQHF. DNA for the CDR3: TGTGCCAGCAGCTTGCGGGGGCGGGGGACGGATCAGCCCCAGCATTTT. The chain couples TRBV5-5 to TRBJ1-5, with D possibly being TRBD1 (6 bases). V was clipped by 1 base and J by 5 bases, with 16 bases between them. CDR1 is SGHKS and CDR2 is YYEKEE in the germline V gene (reference sequence). The CDR3 length is 16 residues.

The genes are TRBV18 and TRBJ2-1; TRBD1 is a possible D gene (6 bases). Trimming took off 3 bases at V and 1 base at J, with 22 bases between the two ends. Germline V gene sequence: CDR1 KGHSH, CDR2 LQKENI. The CDR3 covers 19 residues. The CDR3 DNA reads as TGTGCCAGCTCACCTTCTCCTGGAGCAGGGGCGGATTCCTACAATGAGCAGTTCTTC. It specifies CASSPSPGAGADSYNEQFF.

V gene TRBV28 combines with J gene TRBJ2-3; 7 bases are a match to TRBD2. V was clipped by 6 bases and J by 6 bases; unmatched bases: 12. The CDR3 extends over 15 amino acids. Germline V gene sequence: CDR1 MDHEN, CDR2 SYDVKM. This chain's CDR3 is CASSRGSSGYDTQYF. The CDR3 DNA sequence: TGTGCCAGCAGCCGGGGGTCTAGCGGTTATGATACGCAGTATTTT.

The V gene is TRBV11-2, the J gene TRBJ2-1, with 11 bases lining up with TRBD2. The germline V gene has CDR1 SGHAT and CDR2 FQNNGV. The CDR3 has 17 amino acids. J gave up 8 bases and V 6 bases, and 15 bases lay outside the gene matches. Here the CDR3 reads CASRRPGTSGSKDEQFF. In DNA, the CDR3 is TGTGCCAGCAGACGCCCCGGAACTAGCGGGAGTAAGGATGAGCAGTTCTTC.